The sequence of this T cell receptor (beta chain) was determined in a study of cytomegalovirus exposure and HLA in healthy donors. Germline assignment: CDR1 SEHNR and CDR2 FQNEAQ (reference sequence). The CDR3 is made up of 19 amino acids. V was cut by 0 bases and J by 4 bases, with 23 bases left in between. The PCR made use of 60 Vbeta and 13 Jbeta primers. Repertoires were generated with immunoSEQ multiplex PCR, while TCRdb's copy carries only in-frame clones and drops some. The sample records some 200,000 clones, over 80% being singletons. The source is a boy aged 2 to 10 in good health and CMV-seronegative. The specimen was PBMCs. V usage is TRBV7-9 and J usage is TRBJ2-3; D is possibly TRBD1 (6 bases). CDR3 loop: CASSLALGGEAEGADTQYF. In nucleotides, the CDR3 is TGTGCCAGCAGCTTAGCGCTAGGGGGTGAGGCGGAAGGGGCAGATACGCAGTATTTT.